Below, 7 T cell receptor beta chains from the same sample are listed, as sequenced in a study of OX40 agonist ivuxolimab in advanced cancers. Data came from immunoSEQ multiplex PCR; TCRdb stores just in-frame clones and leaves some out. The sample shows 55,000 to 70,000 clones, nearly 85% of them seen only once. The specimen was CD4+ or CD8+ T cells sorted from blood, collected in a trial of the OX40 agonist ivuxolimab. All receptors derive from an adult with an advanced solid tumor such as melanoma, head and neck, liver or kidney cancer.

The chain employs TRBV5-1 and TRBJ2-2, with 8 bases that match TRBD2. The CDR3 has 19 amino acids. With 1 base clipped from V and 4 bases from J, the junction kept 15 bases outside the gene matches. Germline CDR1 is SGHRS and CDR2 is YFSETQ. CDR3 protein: CASSLSSRGGPRGTGELFF. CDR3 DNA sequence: TGCGCCAGCAGCTTGAGTAGTCGGGGGGGCCCCCGGGGCACCGGGGAGCTGTTTTTT.

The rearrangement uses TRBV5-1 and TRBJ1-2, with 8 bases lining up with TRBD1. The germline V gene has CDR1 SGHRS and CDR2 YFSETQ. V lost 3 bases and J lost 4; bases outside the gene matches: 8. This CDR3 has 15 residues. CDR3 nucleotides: TGCGCCAGCAGCTCGGGGACAGGCCCCCTCTATGGCTACACCTTC. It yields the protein CASSSGTGPLYGYTF.

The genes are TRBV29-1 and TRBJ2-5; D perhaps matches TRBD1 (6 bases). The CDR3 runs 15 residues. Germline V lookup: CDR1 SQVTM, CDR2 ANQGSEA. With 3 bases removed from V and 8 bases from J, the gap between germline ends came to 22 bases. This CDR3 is CSVELEGRGIITQYF. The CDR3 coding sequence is TGCAGCGTTGAGTTAGAGGGCAGGGGAATAATAACCCAGTACTTC.

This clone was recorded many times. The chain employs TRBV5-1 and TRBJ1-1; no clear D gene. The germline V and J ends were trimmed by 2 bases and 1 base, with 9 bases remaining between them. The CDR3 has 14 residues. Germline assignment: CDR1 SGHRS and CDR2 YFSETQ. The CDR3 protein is CASSLPGPNTEAFF. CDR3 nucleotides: TGCGCCAGCAGCTTACCTGGACCGAACACTGAAGCTTTCTTT.

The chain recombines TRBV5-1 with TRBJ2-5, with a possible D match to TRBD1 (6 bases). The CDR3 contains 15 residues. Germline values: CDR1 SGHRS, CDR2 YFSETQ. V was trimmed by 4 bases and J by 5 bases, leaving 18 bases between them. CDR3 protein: CASSGEGTPGETQYF. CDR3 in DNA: TGCGCCAGCAGCGGAGAAGGGACACCGGGGGAGACCCAGTACTTC.

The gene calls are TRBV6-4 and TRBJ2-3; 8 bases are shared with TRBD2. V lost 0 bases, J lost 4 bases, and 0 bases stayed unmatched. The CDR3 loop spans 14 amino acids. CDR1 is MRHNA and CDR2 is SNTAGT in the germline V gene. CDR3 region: CASSDSAGADTQYF. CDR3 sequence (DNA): TGTGCCAGCAGTGACTCAGCGGGAGCAGATACGCAGTATTTT.

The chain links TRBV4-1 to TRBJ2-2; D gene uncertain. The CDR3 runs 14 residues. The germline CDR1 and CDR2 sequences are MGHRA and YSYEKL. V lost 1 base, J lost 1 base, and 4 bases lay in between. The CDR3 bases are TGCGCCAGCAGCCAAGTCCTGAACACCGGGGAGCTGTTTTTT. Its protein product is CASSQVLNTGELFF.